Following are 14 T cell receptor beta chains from one sample sequenced in a study of blood T cell repertoires in COVID-19. The assay was immunoSEQ multiplex PCR, and TCRdb's table has in-frame clones only and misses some. The sample holds some 78,000 clones; 80% are singletons and the top ten take approximately 5.8%. The sequencing input was peripheral blood. The receptor set was obtained from a man between 60 and 75 years old with active or convalescent COVID-19.

CDR3 sequence reads: CASSRIQGYEQFF. The DNA for the CDR3 is TGTGCCAGCAGCCGGATTCAGGGCTATGAGCAGTTCTTC. The V call is TRBV27, the J call TRBJ2-1, with D possibly matching TRBD1 (5 bases). CDR1 and CDR2 from the germline V gene are MNHEY and SMNVEV (reference sequence). This CDR3 spans 13 amino acids. The V end lost 6 bases, the J end lost 8 bases, and 14 bases lay between the germline ends.

The chain carries TRBV6-1 and TRBJ1-6; a possible D gene is TRBD1 (5 bases). This CDR3 has 13 residues. V shed 3 bases and J shed 9 bases, with 9 bases lying between them. Looked up from germline, CDR1 is MNHNS and CDR2 is SASEGT. The CDR3 DNA follows: TGTGCCAGCAGTGAGGGACTTAGTTCACCCCTCCACTTT. This encodes CASSEGLSSPLHF.

The chain joins TRBV7-9 to TRBJ1-6, with D unclear. The CDR3 sequence is 14 residues long. Germline V lookup: CDR1 SEHNR, CDR2 FQNEAQ (reference sequence). V lost 2 bases and J lost 8, with 10 bases in between. The CDR3 DNA sequence: TGTGCCAGCAGCTTATGGCAGGCGTATTCACCCCTCCACTTT. Translation: CASSLWQAYSPLHF.

This clone was seen more than once but under ten times. Here the CDR3 DNA reads TGCGCCAGCAGCCAAGACCCGGTTCTTAACACTGAAGCTTTCTTT. This sequence encodes CASSQDPVLNTEAFF. This rearrangement joins TRBV4-3 to TRBJ1-1; D is undetermined. This CDR3 contains 15 residues. In germline, CDR1 is LGHNA, CDR2 YSLEER. V lost 0 bases and J lost 2, with 10 bases in between.

In nucleotides, the CDR3 is TGTGCCAGCAGCCCCCCGGGGGACCACTATGGCTACACCTTC. Translating gives CASSPPGDHYGYTF. This chain uses TRBV5-4 with TRBJ1-2; a possible D gene is TRBD1 (5 bases). Trimming took 4 bases from V and 3 from J, leaving 13 bases between them. Germline V gene sequence: CDR1 SGHNT, CDR2 YYREEE (reference sequence). The CDR3 is 14 amino acids.

This clone has just a few counts. V is TRBV2 and J is TRBJ1-1, with 8 bases aligning to TRBD1. Unmatched junction bases numbered 10, after V lost 6 bases and J lost 1 base. There are 16 residues in the CDR3. Germline V CDR1 and CDR2: SNHLY, FYNNEI. CDR3 DNA sequence: TGTGCCAGCAGGATGGACAGGGAAATTGGGAACACTGAAGCTTTCTTT. Protein product: CASRMDREIGNTEAFF. The full variable domain, rest sourced from reference TRBV2 and TRBJ1-1, is EPEVTQTPSHQVTQMGQEVILRCVPISNHLYFYWYRQILGQKVEFLVSFYNNEISEKSEIFDDQFSVERPDGSNFTLKIRSTKLEDSAMYFCASRMDREIGNTEAFFGQGTRLTVV.

This chain joins TRBV7-9 and TRBJ2-3; D unresolved. Germline assignment: CDR1 SEHNR and CDR2 FQNEAQ (reference sequence). CDR3 size: 16 residues. The V and J ends lost 1 base and 1 base respectively, with 12 bases between them. The CDR3 protein is CASSLVLEWGTDTQYF. The CDR3 DNA sequence: TGTGCCAGCAGCTTAGTTTTGGAGTGGGGCACAGATACGCAGTATTTT.

The chain links TRBV27 to TRBJ2-7; a possible D gene is TRBD1 (5 bases). The CDR3 is 13 amino acids. The V and J ends lost 3 bases and 2 bases respectively, with 8 bases between them. CDR1 is MNHEY and CDR2 is SMNVEV in the germline V gene (reference sequence). The CDR3 spells CASSFDRAYEQYF. The DNA of the CDR3 is TGTGCCAGCAGTTTTGACAGAGCCTACGAGCAGTACTTC.

The rearrangement joins TRBV6-5 to TRBJ1-3; 9 bases are a match to TRBD1. The V and J ends lost 0 bases and 7 bases, in that order; junction bases with no gene match: 4. The V gene's germline CDR1 is MNHEY and CDR2 SVGAGI. CDR3 length equals 15 residues. CDR3 sequence: CASSYSDRGSNTIYF. The CDR3 coding sequence is TGTGCCAGCAGTTACTCCGACAGGGGGTCGAACACCATATATTTT.

CDR3 residues: CASSLGAGDEKLFF. CDR3 coding DNA: TGTGCCAGCAGCTTAGGCGCAGGGGATGAAAAACTGTTTTTT. This chain uses TRBV7-9 with TRBJ1-4; tentatively, D is TRBD1 (6 bases). V was pared by 1 base and J by 6 bases, with 9 bases between. From germline, CDR1 is SEHNR and CDR2 FQNEAQ (reference sequence). CDR3 size: 14 residues.

The chain links TRBV6-5 to TRBJ1-1; TRBD1 is a possible D gene (5 bases). Germline loops: CDR1 MNHEY, CDR2 SVGAGI. This CDR3 region has 15 residues. The V gene lost 2 bases and the J gene lost 2 bases, with 12 bases spanning the gap. CDR3 amino acids: CASSYRLTANTEAFF. Written as DNA, the CDR3 is TGTGCCAGCAGTTACCGGCTGACAGCCAACACTGAAGCTTTCTTT.

V and J are TRBV2 and TRBJ1-4; perhaps TRBD1 as D (5 bases). V shed 4 bases and J shed 5 bases, with 11 bases lying between them. The CDR3 extends over 14 amino acids. In germline, CDR1 is SNHLY, CDR2 FYNNEI. CDR3: CASSVLRVNEKLFF. Here the CDR3 DNA reads TGTGCCAGCAGTGTCCTCAGGGTGAATGAAAAACTGTTTTTT. Together with reference TRBV2 and TRBJ1-4, the CDR3 gives the full variable domain: EPEVTQTPSHQVTQMGQEVILRCVPISNHLYFYWYRQILGQKVEFLVSFYNNEISEKSEIFDDQFSVERPDGSNFTLKIRSTKLEDSAMYFCASSVLRVNEKLFFGSGTQLSVL.

This sequence joins TRBV5-1 and TRBJ1-3; 7 bases are a match to TRBD1. J gave up 6 bases and V 4 bases, and 16 bases lay outside the gene matches. The CDR3 has 17 residues. Germline CDR1 and CDR2: SGHRS and YFSETQ. The CDR3 DNA sequence: TGCGCCAGCAGCCTTACACCGGGACAGAGTTTCGAAAACACCATATATTTT. It yields the protein CASSLTPGQSFENTIYF.

The rearrangement joins TRBV6-4 to TRBJ1-5, with D unclear. The V gene lost 5 bases and the J gene lost 7 bases, with 12 bases spanning the gap. Germline-derived CDR1 and CDR2 are MRHNA and SNTAGT. The CDR3 is 13 residues long. The CDR3 is CASSREVGQPQHF. CDR3 nucleotides: TGTGCCAGCAGTCGAGAAGTCGGGCAGCCCCAGCATTTT.